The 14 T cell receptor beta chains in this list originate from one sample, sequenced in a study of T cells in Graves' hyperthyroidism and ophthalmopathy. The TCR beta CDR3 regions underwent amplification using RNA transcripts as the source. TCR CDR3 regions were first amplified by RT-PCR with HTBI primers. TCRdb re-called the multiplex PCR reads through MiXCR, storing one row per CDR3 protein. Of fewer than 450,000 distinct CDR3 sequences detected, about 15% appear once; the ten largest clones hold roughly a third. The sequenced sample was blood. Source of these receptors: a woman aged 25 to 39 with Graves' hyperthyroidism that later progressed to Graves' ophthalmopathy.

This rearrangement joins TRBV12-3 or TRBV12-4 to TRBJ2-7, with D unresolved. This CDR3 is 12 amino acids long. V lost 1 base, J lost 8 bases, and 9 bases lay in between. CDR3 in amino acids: CASSLGPGQQYV. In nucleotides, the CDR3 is TGTGCCAGCAGTTTAGGGCCCGGCCAGCAGTACGTC.

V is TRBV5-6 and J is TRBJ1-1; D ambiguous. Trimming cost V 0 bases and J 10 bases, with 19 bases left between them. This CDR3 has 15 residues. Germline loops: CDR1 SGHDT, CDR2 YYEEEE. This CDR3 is CASSLASLQRSAAFF. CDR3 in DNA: TGTGCCAGCAGCTTGGCCTCTCTCCAGAGGTCGGCAGCTTTCTTT.

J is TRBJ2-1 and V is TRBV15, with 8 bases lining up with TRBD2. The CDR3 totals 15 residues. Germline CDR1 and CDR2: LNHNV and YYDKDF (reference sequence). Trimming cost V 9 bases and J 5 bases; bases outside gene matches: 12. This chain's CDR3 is CATTRGGRNDNEQFF. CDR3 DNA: TGTGCCACTACCCGGGGGGGGCGAAACGACAATGAGCAGTTCTTC.

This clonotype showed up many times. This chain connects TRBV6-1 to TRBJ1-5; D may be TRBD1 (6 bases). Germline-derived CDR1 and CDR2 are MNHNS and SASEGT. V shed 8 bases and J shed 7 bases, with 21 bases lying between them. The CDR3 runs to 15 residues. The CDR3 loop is CASPFTGFLIQPQHF. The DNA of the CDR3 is TGTGCCAGCCCGTTCACAGGGTTCTTAATCCAGCCCCAGCATTTT.

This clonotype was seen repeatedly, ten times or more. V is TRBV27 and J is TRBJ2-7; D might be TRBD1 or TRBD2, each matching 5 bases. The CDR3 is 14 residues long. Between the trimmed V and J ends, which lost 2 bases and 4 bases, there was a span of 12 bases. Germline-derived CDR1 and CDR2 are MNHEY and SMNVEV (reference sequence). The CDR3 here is CASSLRIWGYEQYF. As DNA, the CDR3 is TGTGCCAGCAGTTTACGTATCTGGGGGTACGAGCAGTACTTC.

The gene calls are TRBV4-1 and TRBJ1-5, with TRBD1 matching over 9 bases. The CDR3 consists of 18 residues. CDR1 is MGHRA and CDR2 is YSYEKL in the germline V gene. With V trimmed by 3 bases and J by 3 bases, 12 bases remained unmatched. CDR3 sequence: CASSHGSGQGWFNQPQHF. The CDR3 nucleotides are TGCGCCAGCAGCCACGGTAGCGGACAGGGGTGGTTCAATCAGCCCCAGCATTTT.

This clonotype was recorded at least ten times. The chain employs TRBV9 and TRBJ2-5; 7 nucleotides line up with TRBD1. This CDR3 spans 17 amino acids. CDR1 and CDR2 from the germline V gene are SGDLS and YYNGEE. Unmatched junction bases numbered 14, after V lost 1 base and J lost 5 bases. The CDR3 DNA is TGTGCCAGCAGCGTACGGGCCGGGCAGGGGGTTCAGGAGACCCAGTACTTC. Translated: CASSVRAGQGVQETQYF.

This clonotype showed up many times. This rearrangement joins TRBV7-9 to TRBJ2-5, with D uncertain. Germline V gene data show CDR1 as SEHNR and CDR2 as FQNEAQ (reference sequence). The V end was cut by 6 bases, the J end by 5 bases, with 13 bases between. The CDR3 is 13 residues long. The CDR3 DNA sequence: TGTGCCAGCAGGAGCATGGCGATGGAGACCCAGTACTTC. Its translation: CASRSMAMETQYF.

This CDR3 is CAWSGGTGRAGELFF. The DNA for the CDR3 is TGTGCCTGGAGTGGGGGGACAGGGCGGGCCGGGGAGCTGTTTTTT. The rearrangement uses TRBV30 and TRBJ2-2; 9 bases align to TRBD1. CDR1 is GTSNPN and CDR2 is SVGIG in the germline V gene (reference sequence). This CDR3 comprises 15 residues. Unmatched junction bases numbered 6, after V lost 1 base and J lost 6 bases.

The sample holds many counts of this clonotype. The DNA for the CDR3 is TGTGCCAGCAGTGAAGAGGGGGCGGACACTGAAGCTTTCTTT. Translating it yields CASSEEGADTEAFF. The V gene is TRBV2, the J gene TRBJ1-1; the match to TRBD1 covers 7 bases. The CDR3 runs 14 residues. Germline V gene sequence: CDR1 SNHLY, CDR2 FYNNEI. V shed 1 base, J shed 3 bases, and the junction held 2 bases outside the gene matches.

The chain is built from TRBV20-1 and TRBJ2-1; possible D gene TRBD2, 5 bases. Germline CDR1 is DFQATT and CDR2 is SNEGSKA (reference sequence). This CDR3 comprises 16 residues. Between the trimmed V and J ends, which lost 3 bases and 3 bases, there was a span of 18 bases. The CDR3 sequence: CSASPIKSGIYNEQFF. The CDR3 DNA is TGCAGTGCTAGTCCGATTAAGTCGGGGATCTACAATGAGCAGTTCTTC.

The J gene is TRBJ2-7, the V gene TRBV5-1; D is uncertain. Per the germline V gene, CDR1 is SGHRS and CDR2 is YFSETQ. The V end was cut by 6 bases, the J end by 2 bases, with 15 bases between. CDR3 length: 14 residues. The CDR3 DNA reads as TGCGCCAGCACCGGCTCCAGCCTTGCCTACGAGCAGTACTTC. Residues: CASTGSSLAYEQYF.

The CDR3 loop is CASSLTRLNEQFF. The CDR3, as DNA: TGTGCCAGCAGCTTAACCAGGTTGAATGAGCAGTTCTTC. The V call is TRBV11-1, the J call TRBJ2-1; no firm D call. This CDR3 is built from 13 residues. CDR1 and CDR2 from the germline V gene are SGHAT and FQDESV (reference sequence). V gave up 2 bases and J gave up 7 bases, with 9 bases separating them.

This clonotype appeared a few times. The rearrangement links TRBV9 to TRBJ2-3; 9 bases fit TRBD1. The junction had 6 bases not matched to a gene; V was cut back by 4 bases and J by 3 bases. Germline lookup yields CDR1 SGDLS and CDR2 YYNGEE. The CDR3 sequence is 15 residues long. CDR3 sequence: CASSLRTGETDTQYF. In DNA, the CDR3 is TGTGCCAGCAGCCTACGGACAGGGGAAACAGATACGCAGTATTTT.